The 9 T cell receptor beta chains below were found in one sample sequenced in a study of T cells in Graves' hyperthyroidism and ophthalmopathy. Template material for amplifying TCR beta CDR3 regions consisted of RNA transcripts. An initial round of RT-PCR targeting the TCR CDR3 relied on the HTBI primer set. Each CDR3 protein is one row after TCRdb ran MiXCR on the multiplex PCR reads. The top ten hold about 7.7% of the sample, which has approximately 700,000 distinct CDR3 sequences, approximately 42% seen once. The material sequenced was peripheral blood or thyroid tissue (not recorded which). Receptors originate from an adult man with Graves' disease, either hyperthyroidism or ophthalmopathy (not recorded which).

This sequence joins TRBV15 and TRBJ2-6; the D is unclear. V was trimmed by 3 bases and J by 4 bases, leaving 13 bases between them. This CDR3 region has 16 residues. Germline CDR1 reads LNHNV; CDR2 reads YYDKDF (reference sequence). Here the CDR3 reads CATSSEEGYGANVLTF. The DNA of the CDR3 is TGTGCCACCAGCAGTGAAGAAGGGTACGGGGCCAACGTCCTGACTTTC. The whole variable domain, remainder taken from reference TRBV15 and TRBJ2-6, is DAMVIQNPRYQVTQFGKPVTLSCSQTLNHNVMYWYQQKSSQAPKLLFHYYDKDFNNEADTPDNFQSRRPNTSFCFLDIRSPGLGDTAMYLCATSSEEGYGANVLTFGAGSRLTVL.

This clonotype has at least ten counts. V gene TRBV7-9 combines with J gene TRBJ1-5; D gene uncertain. V shed 1 base and J shed 2 bases, with 12 bases lying between them. Per germline, CDR1 SEHNR and CDR2 FQNEAQ (reference sequence). The length of the CDR3 is 16 residues. The CDR3 nucleotides read TGTGCCAGCAGCTTAGGGTGGGGAAAGGGCAATCAGCCCCAGCATTTT. Amino acids: CASSLGWGKGNQPQHF.

The gene calls are TRBV29-1 and TRBJ1-2; D call uncertain. The germline V gene encodes CDR1 SQVTM and CDR2 ANQGSEA. The CDR3 consists of 12 residues. V was clipped by 5 bases and J by 4 bases, with 11 bases between them. The DNA for the CDR3 is TGCAGCGTTATGAACGGGTTCTATGGCTACACCTTC. Its translation: CSVMNGFYGYTF.

The chain carries TRBV6-6 and TRBJ2-7; 13 bases match TRBD2. CDR3 size: 17 residues. CDR1 is MNHNY and CDR2 is SVGAGI in the germline V gene (reference sequence). V lost 6 bases and J lost 0; bases outside the gene matches: 8. The CDR3 DNA reads TGTGCCAGCAGCGCTGGACTAGCGGGAGAGAGCTCCTACGAGCAGTACTTC. It translates to CASSAGLAGESSYEQYF.

The chain recombines TRBV7-9 with TRBJ1-3, with 7 bases aligning to TRBD1. Germline V lookup: CDR1 SEHNR, CDR2 FQNEAQ (reference sequence). V lost 5 bases to trimming and J lost 6 bases; unmatched junction nucleotides: 7. This CDR3 is 14 amino acids long. The CDR3 DNA follows: TGTGCCAGCAGCCAGGGGGGCTCTAAAAACACCATATATTTT. Translating it yields CASSQGGSKNTIYF.

This clonotype was seen a handful of times. The V call is TRBV12-3 or TRBV12-4, the J call TRBJ1-5; 7 bases agree with TRBD1. This CDR3 comprises 15 residues. V shed 5 bases, J shed 3 bases, and the junction held 7 bases outside the gene matches. CDR3 nucleotides: TGTGCCAGCAGTCAAAAAGACAGGGTCAATCAGCCCCAGCATTTT. This translates into CASSQKDRVNQPQHF.

The V gene is TRBV29-1, the J gene TRBJ1-1; D is unresolved. CDR1 and CDR2 from the germline V gene are SQVTM and ANQGSEA. This CDR3 spans 12 amino acids. CDR3 DNA: TGCAGTGCAAACCAGGCGAACACTGAAGCTTTCTTT. Amino acids: CSANQANTEAFF. The full variable domain, in which reference TRBV29-1 and TRBJ1-1 provide the parts outside the CDR3, is SAVISQKPSRDICQRGTSLTIQCQVDSQVTMMFWYRQQPGQSLTLIATANQGSEATYESGFVIDKFPISRPNLTFSTLTVSNMSPEDSSIYLCSANQANTEAFFGQGTRLTVV.

The chain couples TRBV19 to TRBJ1-4; D remains ambiguous. Germline CDR1 is LNHDA and CDR2 is SQIVND (reference sequence). Deletions cut 11 bases from V and 4 bases from J, with 17 bases between. CDR3 length: 14 residues. DNA for the CDR3: TGTGCCTGGAGTGCCGGGCCAAATAATGAAAAACTGTTTTTT. It translates to CAWSAGPNNEKLFF.

This clonotype was seen only a few times. At one end the junction does not follow the germline gene, possibly because of a read error. The chain combines TRBV7-3 with TRBJ1-2; no clear D gene. CDR1 and CDR2 from the germline V gene are SGHTA and FQGTGA. The CDR3 spans 12 residues. CDR3 DNA sequence: TGCGCCAGCAGCCAGGAGTACTATGGCTACACCTTC. Amino acid sequence: CASSQEYYGYTF.